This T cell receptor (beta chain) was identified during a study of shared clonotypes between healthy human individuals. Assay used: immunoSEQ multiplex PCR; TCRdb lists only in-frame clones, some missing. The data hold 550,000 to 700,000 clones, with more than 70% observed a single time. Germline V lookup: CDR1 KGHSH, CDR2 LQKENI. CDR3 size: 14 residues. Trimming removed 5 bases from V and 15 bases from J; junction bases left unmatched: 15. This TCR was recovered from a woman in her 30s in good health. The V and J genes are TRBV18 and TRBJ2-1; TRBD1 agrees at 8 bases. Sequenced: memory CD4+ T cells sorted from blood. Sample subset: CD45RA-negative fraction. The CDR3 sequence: CASSENSRDRSLFF. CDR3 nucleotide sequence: TGTGCCAGCTCAGAAAATTCCCGGGACAGGAGTCTGTTCTTC.